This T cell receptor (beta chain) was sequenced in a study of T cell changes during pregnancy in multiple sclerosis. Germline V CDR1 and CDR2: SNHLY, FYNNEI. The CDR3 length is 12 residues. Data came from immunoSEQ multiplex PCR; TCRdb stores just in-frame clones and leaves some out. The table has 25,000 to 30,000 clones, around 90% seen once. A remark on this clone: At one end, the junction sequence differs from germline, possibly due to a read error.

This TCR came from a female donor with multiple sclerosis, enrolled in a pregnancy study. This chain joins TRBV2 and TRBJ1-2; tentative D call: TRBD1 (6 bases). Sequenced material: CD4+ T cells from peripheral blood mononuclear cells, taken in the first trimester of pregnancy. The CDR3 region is CASSPDSYGYAF. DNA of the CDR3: TGTGCCAGCAGTCCGGACAGCTATGGCTACGCCTTC.